The rows below give T cell receptor beta chains drawn from one sample of a study of OX40 agonist ivuxolimab in advanced cancers. Sequencing used immunoSEQ multiplex PCR; TCRdb keeps in-frame clones, though not all of them. The sample holds about 73,000 clones, 92% seen once. This specimen was CD4+ or CD8+ T cells sorted from blood, taken in a trial of the OX40 agonist ivuxolimab. The source of these receptors is an adult with an advanced solid tumor such as melanoma, head and neck, liver or kidney cancer. CDR3s include the opening cysteine and the closing phenylalanine or tryptophan. The order of the fields is D gene, clone size, J gene, V gene, CDR3 protein, CDR3 DNA. A D gene is named only where the DNA matches it firmly. The size field is filled for only some rows; it gives once, few, many or a size class.

D: NA; size: NA; J: TRBJ1-4; V: TRBV21-1; CDR3: CASSKSVAKPNEKLFF; DNA: TGTGCCAGCAGCAAGTCCGTCGCAAAGCCTAATGAAAAACTGTTTTTT
D: NA; size: NA; J: TRBJ1-2; V: TRBV4-1; CDR3: CASSQEGNSLYYGYTF; DNA: TGCGCCAGCAGCCAAGAGGGCAACAGTCTTTACTATGGCTACACCTTC
D: NA; size: NA; J: TRBJ2-1; V: TRBV11-3; CDR3: CASSLRGQSSYNEQFF; DNA: TGTGCCAGCAGCTTACGGGGACAAAGCTCCTACAATGAGCAGTTCTTC
D: NA; size: NA; J: TRBJ1-3; V: TRBV27; CDR3: CASSWGRGSGNTIYF; DNA: TGTGCCAGCAGTTGGGGCAGGGGCTCTGGAAACACCATATATTTT
D: NA; size: NA; J: TRBJ2-7; V: TRBV5-1; CDR3: CASSLAGTSSYEQYF; DNA: TGCGCCAGCAGCTTGGCGGGGACAAGCTCCTACGAGCAGTACTTC
D: NA; size: NA; J: TRBJ1-6; V: TRBV4-1; CDR3: CASSQAESAGWVNSPLHF; DNA: TGCGCCAGCAGCCAAGCCGAATCGGCAGGGTGGGTTAATTCACCCCTCCACTTT
D: TRBD2; size: NA; J: TRBJ2-1; V: TRBV19; CDR3: CASSLAGGETPYNEQFF; DNA: TGTGCCAGTAGTTTGGCGGGGGGGGAGACCCCCTACAATGAGCAGTTCTTC
D: NA; size: NA; J: TRBJ2-7; V: TRBV19; CDR3: CASSIGTQVKYF; DNA: TGTGCCAGTAGTATAGGTACGCAGGTAAAGTACTTC
D: NA; size: NA; J: TRBJ1-1; V: TRBV6-5; CDR3: CASSYSGSSTEAFF; DNA: TGTGCCAGCAGTTACTCTGGGAGTAGCACTGAAGCTTTCTTT
D: NA; size: NA; J: TRBJ1-1; V: TRBV30; CDR3: CAWSILNTEAFF; DNA: TGTGCCTGGAGTATCCTAAACACTGAAGCTTTCTTT
D: NA; size: NA; J: TRBJ2-5; V: TRBV5-6; CDR3: CASSLGAAAQETQYF; DNA: TGTGCCAGCAGCTTGGGGGCCGCAGCGCAAGAGACCCAGTACTTC
D: TRBD2; size: NA; J: TRBJ2-1; V: TRBV27; CDR3: CASSFILAGDNEQFF; DNA: TGTGCCAGCAGTTTCATACTAGCGGGGGACAATGAGCAGTTCTTC
D: TRBD1; size: NA; J: TRBJ2-7; V: TRBV9; CDR3: CASSAAGTGNYEQYF; DNA: TGTGCCAGCAGCGCAGCCGGGACAGGGAACTACGAGCAGTACTTC
D: NA; size: once; J: TRBJ2-3; V: TRBV7-9; CDR3: CASSPVWTDTQYF; DNA: TGTGCCAGCAGCCCCGTTTGGACAGATACGCAGTATTTT
D: TRBD2; size: NA; J: TRBJ2-7; V: TRBV18; CDR3: CASSPPSGSEQYF; DNA: TGTGCCAGCTCACCACCGAGCGGGAGCGAGCAGTACTTC
D: TRBD1; size: once; J: TRBJ1-2; V: TRBV7-9; CDR3: CASSLVGQGDYGYTF; DNA: TGTGCCAGCAGCTTAGTGGGACAGGGAGACTATGGCTACACCTTC
D: NA; size: NA; J: TRBJ1-2; V: TRBV5-1; CDR3: CASSLAIAGTPYGYTF; DNA: TGCGCCAGCAGCTTGGCAATCGCCGGGACACCTTATGGCTACACCTTC
D: NA; size: NA; J: TRBJ2-3; V: TRBV7-9; CDR3: CASSGRDTDTQYF; DNA: TGTGCCAGCAGCGGGCGGGACACAGATACGCAGTATTTT
D: TRBD2; size: NA; J: TRBJ2-1; V: TRBV9; CDR3: CASSAGTSHYEQFF; DNA: TGTGCCAGCAGCGCCGGGACTAGCCACTATGAGCAGTTCTTC
D: NA; size: NA; J: TRBJ2-5; V: TRBV19; CDR3: CASSPLRGGETQYF; DNA: TGTGCCAGTAGCCCCCTTCGGGGAGGAGAGACCCAGTACTTC
D: NA; size: NA; J: TRBJ1-6; V: TRBV7-9; CDR3: CASSLGAPALNSPLHF; DNA: TGTGCCAGCAGCTTAGGCGCCCCTGCCTTGAATTCACCCCTCCACTTT
D: TRBD1; size: NA; J: TRBJ2-7; V: TRBV11-2; CDR3: CASSPRAGQGADEQYF; DNA: TGTGCCAGCAGCCCTCGGGCGGGACAGGGGGCAGACGAGCAGTACTTC
D: NA; size: NA; J: TRBJ2-7; V: TRBV6-5; CDR3: CASSPDSSLYEQYF; DNA: TGTGCCAGCAGCCCGGACAGCTCCCTTTACGAGCAGTACTTC
D: NA; size: NA; J: TRBJ1-4; V: TRBV13; CDR3: CASSFRGRAEEKLFF; DNA: TGTGCCAGCAGCTTTAGGGGACGGGCGGAAGAAAAACTGTTTTTT
D: NA; size: NA; J: TRBJ1-2; V: TRBV7-9; CDR3: CASSSTSTENYGYTF; DNA: TGTGCCAGCAGCTCTACATCGACCGAGAACTATGGCTACACCTTC
D: TRBD1; size: NA; J: TRBJ1-5; V: TRBV27; CDR3: CASSFGTGSNQPQHF; DNA: TGTGCCAGCAGTTTTGGGACAGGGAGCAATCAGCCCCAGCATTTT
D: NA; size: NA; J: TRBJ1-3; V: TRBV6-5; CDR3: CASTPGEGNTIYF; DNA: TGTGCCAGCACTCCGGGTGAGGGAAACACCATATATTTT
D: TRBD2; size: NA; J: TRBJ2-1; V: TRBV9; CDR3: CASSPPGLAGNGEQFF; DNA: TGTGCCAGCAGCCCTCCGGGACTAGCGGGGAATGGTGAGCAGTTCTTC
D: NA; size: NA; J: TRBJ2-2; V: TRBV27; CDR3: CASSYSGASLLYTGELFF; DNA: TGTGCCAGCAGTTATTCAGGGGCCTCACTTCTATACACCGGGGAGCTGTTTTTT
D: TRBD2; size: NA; J: TRBJ2-7; V: TRBV27; CDR3: CASSYGLAGVYEQYF; DNA: TGTGCCAGCAGCTATGGACTAGCGGGGGTTTACGAGCAGTACTTC
D: NA; size: NA; J: TRBJ2-3; V: TRBV6-5; CDR3: CASSYSVDTQYF; DNA: TGTGCCAGCAGTTACTCGGTAGATACGCAGTATTTT
D: NA; size: few; J: TRBJ2-1; V: TRBV27; CDR3: CASSLIGNEQFF; DNA: TGTGCCAGCAGTTTAATAGGCAATGAGCAGTTCTTC
D: TRBD2; size: NA; J: TRBJ2-1; V: TRBV27; CDR3: CASSFKGLPYNEQFF; DNA: TGTGCCAGCAGTTTTAAGGGACTACCCTACAATGAGCAGTTCTTC